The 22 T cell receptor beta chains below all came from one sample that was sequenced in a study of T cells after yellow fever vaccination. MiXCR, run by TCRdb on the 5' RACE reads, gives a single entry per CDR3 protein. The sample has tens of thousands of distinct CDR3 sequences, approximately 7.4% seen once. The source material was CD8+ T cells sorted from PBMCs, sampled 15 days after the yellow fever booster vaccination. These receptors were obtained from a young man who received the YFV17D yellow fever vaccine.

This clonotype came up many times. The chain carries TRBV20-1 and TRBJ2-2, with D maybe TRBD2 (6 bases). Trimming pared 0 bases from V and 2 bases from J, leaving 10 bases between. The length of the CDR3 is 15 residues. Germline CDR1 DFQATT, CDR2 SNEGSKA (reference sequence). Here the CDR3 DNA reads TGCAGTGCTAGAGACGGGGGATCTAACACCGGGGAGCTGTTTTTT. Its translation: CSARDGGSNTGELFF.

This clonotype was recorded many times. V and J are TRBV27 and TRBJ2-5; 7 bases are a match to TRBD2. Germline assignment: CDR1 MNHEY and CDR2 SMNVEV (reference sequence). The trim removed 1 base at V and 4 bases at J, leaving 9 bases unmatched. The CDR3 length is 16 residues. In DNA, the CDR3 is TGTGCCAGCAGTTTATTGGGGGGAGGGCCCTTAGAGACCCAGTACTTC. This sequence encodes CASSLLGGGPLETQYF.

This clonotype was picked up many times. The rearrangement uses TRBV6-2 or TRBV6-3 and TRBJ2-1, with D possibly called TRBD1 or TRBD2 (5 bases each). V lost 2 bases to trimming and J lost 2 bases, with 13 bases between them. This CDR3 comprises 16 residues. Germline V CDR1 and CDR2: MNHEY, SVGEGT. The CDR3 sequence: CASSYKRQGPYNEQFF. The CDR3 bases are TGTGCCAGCAGTTACAAGCGTCAGGGACCCTACAATGAGCAGTTCTTC.

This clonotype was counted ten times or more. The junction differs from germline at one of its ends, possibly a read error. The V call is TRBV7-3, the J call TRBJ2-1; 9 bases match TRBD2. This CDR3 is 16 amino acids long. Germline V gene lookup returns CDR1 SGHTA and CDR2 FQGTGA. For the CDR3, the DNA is TGTGCCAGCAGCCTAACCGGGACTAGCAGATACAATGAGCAGTTCTTC. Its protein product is CASSLTGTSRYNEQFF. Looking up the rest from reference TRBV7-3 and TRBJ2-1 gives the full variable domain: GAGVSQTPSNKVTEKGKYVELRCDPISGHTALYWYRQSLGQGPEFLIYFQGTGAADDSGLPNDRFFAVRPEGSVSTLKIQRTERGDSAVYLCASSLTGTSRYNEQFFGPGTRLTVL.

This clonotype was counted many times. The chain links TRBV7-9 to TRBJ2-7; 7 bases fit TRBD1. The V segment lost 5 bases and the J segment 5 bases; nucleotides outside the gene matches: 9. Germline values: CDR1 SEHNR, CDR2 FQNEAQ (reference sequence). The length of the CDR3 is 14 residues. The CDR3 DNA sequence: TGTGCCAGCAGCGGGGACAGCGAAAGGGACGAGCAGTACTTC. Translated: CASSGDSERDEQYF.

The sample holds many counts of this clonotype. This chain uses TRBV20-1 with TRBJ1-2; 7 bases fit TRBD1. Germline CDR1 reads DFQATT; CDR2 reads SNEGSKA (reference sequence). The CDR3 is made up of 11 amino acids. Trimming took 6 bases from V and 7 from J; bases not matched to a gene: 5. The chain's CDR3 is CSAAGGGGYTF. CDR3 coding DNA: TGCAGTGCGGCAGGGGGTGGTGGCTACACCTTC.

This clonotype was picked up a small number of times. CDR3 protein: CASSQVGNNEQFF. As DNA, the CDR3 is TGTGCCAGCAGCCAAGTCGGGAACAATGAGCAGTTCTTC. The chain joins TRBV3-1 to TRBJ2-1, with a tentative D call TRBD2 (5 bases). Germline V gene sequence: CDR1 LGHDT, CDR2 YNNKEL (reference sequence). The CDR3 totals 13 residues. V lost 1 base to trimming and J lost 5 bases, with 6 bases between them.

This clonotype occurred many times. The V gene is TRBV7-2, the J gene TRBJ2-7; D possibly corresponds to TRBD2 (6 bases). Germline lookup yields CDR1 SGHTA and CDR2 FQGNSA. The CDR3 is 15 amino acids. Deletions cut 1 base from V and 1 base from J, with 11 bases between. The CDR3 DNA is TGTGCCAGCAGCTTAGGTTTTAGCGGTTCCTACGAGCAGTACTTC. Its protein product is CASSLGFSGSYEQYF. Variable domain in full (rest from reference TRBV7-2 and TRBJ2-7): GAGVSQSPSNKVTEKGKDVELRCDPISGHTALYWYRQSLGQGLEFLIYFQGNSAPDKSGLPSDRFSAERTGGSVSTLTIQRTQQEDSAVYLCASSLGFSGSYEQYFGPGTRLTVT.

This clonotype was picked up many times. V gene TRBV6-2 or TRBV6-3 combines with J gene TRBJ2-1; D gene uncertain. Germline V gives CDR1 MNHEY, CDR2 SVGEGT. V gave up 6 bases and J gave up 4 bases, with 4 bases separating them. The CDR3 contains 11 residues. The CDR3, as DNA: TGTGCCAGCAGCAAGTACAATGAGCAGTTCTTC. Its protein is CASSKYNEQFF.

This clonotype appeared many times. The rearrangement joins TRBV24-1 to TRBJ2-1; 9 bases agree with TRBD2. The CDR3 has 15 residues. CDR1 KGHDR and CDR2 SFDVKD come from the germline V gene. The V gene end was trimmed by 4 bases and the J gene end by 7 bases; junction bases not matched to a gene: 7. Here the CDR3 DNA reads TGTGCCACCAGTGAATCAGCGGGAGGAGTGAATGAGCAGTTCTTC. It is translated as CATSESAGGVNEQFF.

In nucleotides, the CDR3 is TGCGCCAGCAGCTTGTACCACCCCTTCGGGGAGACCCAGTACTTC. As protein: CASSLYHPFGETQYF. The chain joins TRBV5-1 to TRBJ2-5; no definite D call. Germline assignment: CDR1 SGHRS and CDR2 YFSETQ. The CDR3 has 15 amino acids. With 1 base removed from V and 5 bases from J, the gap between germline ends came to 15 bases.

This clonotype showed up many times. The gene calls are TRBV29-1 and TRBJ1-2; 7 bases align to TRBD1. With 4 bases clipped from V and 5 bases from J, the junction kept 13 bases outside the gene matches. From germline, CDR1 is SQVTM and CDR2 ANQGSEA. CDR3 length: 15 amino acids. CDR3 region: CSVAPGGAGGYGYTF. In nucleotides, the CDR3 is TGCAGCGTTGCCCCCGGAGGGGCAGGGGGTTATGGCTACACCTTC.

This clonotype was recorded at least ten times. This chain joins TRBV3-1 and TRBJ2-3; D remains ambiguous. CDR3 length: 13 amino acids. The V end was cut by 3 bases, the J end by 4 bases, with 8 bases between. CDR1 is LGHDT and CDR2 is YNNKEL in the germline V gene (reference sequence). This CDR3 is CASSHLTADTQYF. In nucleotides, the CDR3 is TGTGCCAGCAGCCATCTGACCGCAGATACGCAGTATTTT.

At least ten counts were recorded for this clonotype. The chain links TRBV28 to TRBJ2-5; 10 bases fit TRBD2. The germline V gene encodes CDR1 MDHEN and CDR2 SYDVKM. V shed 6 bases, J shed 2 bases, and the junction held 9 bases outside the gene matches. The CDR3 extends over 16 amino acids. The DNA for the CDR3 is TGTGCCAGCAGCCTCATGGCTAGCGGGAGTCAAGAGACCCAGTACTTC. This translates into CASSLMASGSQETQYF.

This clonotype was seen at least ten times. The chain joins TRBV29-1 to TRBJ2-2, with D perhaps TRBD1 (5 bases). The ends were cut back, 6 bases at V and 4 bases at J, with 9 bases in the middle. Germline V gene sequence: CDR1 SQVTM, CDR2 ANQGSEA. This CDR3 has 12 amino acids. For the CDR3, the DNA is TGCAGCGTACGACAGCCCACCGGGGAGCTGTTTTTT. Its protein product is CSVRQPTGELFF.

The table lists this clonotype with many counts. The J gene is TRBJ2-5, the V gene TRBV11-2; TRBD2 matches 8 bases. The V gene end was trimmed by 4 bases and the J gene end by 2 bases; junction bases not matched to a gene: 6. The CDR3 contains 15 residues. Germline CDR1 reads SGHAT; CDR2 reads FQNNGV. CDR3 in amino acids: CASSSWTSLQETQYF. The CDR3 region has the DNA TGTGCCAGCAGCTCCTGGACTAGCCTACAAGAGACCCAGTACTTC.

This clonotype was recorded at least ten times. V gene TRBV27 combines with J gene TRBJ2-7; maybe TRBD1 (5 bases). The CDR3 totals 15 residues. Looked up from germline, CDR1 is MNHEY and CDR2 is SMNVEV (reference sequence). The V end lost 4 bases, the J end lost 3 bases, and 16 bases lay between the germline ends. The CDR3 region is CASSYTQGEVYEQYF. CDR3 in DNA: TGTGCCAGCAGTTATACCCAGGGTGAAGTCTACGAGCAGTACTTC.

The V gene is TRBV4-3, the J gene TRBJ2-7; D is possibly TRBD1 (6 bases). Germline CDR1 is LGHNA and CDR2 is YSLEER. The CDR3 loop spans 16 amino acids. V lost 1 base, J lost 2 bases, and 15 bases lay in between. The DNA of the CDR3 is TGCGCCAGCAGCCAAGGGCTCAGGGACAATACCTACGAGCAGTACTTC. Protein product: CASSQGLRDNTYEQYF.

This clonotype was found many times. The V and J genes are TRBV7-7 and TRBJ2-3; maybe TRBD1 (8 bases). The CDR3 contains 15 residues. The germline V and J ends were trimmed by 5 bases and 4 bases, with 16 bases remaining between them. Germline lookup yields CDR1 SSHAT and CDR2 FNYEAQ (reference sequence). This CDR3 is CASSRRQGRADTQYF. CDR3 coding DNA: TGTGCCAGCAGCCGACGACAGGGGAGGGCAGATACGCAGTATTTT.

The CDR3 DNA reads as TGTGCCAGCAGTTTTGATCCCGGGGAGCTGTTTTTT. Protein product: CASSFDPGELFF. This chain joins TRBV12-3 or TRBV12-4 and TRBJ2-2; D is unresolved. The CDR3 is made up of 12 amino acids. Between the trimmed V and J ends, which lost 3 bases and 6 bases, there was a span of 5 bases.

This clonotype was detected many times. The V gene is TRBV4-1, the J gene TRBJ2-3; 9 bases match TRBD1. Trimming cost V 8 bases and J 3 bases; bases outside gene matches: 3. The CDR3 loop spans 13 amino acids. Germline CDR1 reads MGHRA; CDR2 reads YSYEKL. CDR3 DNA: TGCGCCAGCTGGGACAGGGAGACAGATACGCAGTATTTT. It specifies CASWDRETDTQYF.

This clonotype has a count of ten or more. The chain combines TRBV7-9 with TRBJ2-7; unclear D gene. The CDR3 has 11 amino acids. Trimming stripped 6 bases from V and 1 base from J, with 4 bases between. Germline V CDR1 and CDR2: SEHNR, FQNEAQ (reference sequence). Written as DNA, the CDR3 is TGTGCCAGCAGTGCTTCCTACGAGCAGTACTTC. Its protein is CASSASYEQYF.